The 3 T cell receptor beta chains below all came from one sample that was sequenced in a study of shared clonotypes between healthy human individuals. Produced via immunoSEQ multiplex PCR; TCRdb's table is partial and in-frame only. The profile shows around 510,000 clones, around 78% of them singletons. Sequenced sample: PBMCs. Receptors originate from a woman aged 40-49 years in good health. Some clones in this sample may be carry-over from other donors' samples.

There are many counts of this clone. The gene calls are TRBV6-5 and TRBJ2-7; a possible D gene is TRBD1 (5 bases). Germline assignment: CDR1 MNHEY and CDR2 SVGAGI. Trimming stripped 6 bases from V and 9 bases from J, with 15 bases between. The CDR3 extends over 12 amino acids. The CDR3 region has the DNA TGTGCCAGCAGCCTCCGACAGTTAGGGCAGTACTTC. As protein: CASSLRQLGQYF.

The rearrangement links TRBV19 to TRBJ2-2; D assignment may be TRBD1 or TRBD2 (5 bases each). Germline V CDR1 and CDR2: LNHDA, SQIVND (reference sequence). V was trimmed by 3 bases and J by 6 bases, leaving 11 bases between them. The CDR3 extends over 14 amino acids. Here the CDR3 reads CASSILRGAGELFF. Here the CDR3 DNA reads TGTGCCAGTAGTATTCTCCGGGGCGCCGGGGAGCTGTTTTTT.

The rearrangement links TRBV27 to TRBJ1-5; D gene unclear. This CDR3 is 14 amino acids long. With 2 bases removed from V and 4 bases from J, the gap between germline ends came to 9 bases. CDR1 is MNHEY, CDR2 SMNVEV, per germline (reference sequence). The CDR3 region has the DNA TGTGCCAGCAGTTTAGGGGTACGGAATCAGCCCCAGCATTTT. Its translation is CASSLGVRNQPQHF.